A selection of T cell receptor beta chains follows, all from one sample in a study of Graves' ophthalmopathy and Graves' hyperthyroidism. TCRdb ran MiXCR on the multiplex PCR reads and lists one entry per CDR3 protein. Found here are hundreds of thousands of distinct CDR3 sequences, about two fifths of them singletons; the top ten hold 2.5% to 3.5%. The specimen was peripheral blood. The source is an adult man with Graves' ophthalmopathy. Each CDR3 is given with its conserved first and last residue. The D gene is left open where the match is weak. Rows may omit the clone size; those that give it use once, few, many or a size class.

DNA: TGTGCCAGCAGCTCGGACGGAACGAACACCGGGGAGCTGTTTTTT; CDR3: CASSSDGTNTGELFF; J: TRBJ2-2; D: .; length: 15; V: TRBV7-2; size: many
DNA: TGCAGTGCTAGACCCGCTGTCGAGACCCAGTACTTC; CDR3: CSARPAVETQYF; J: TRBJ2-5; D: .; length: 12; V: TRBV20-1; size: many
DNA: TGCAGTGCTCCAAGGCAGGGCATGGACACTGAAGCTTTCTTT; CDR3: CSAPRQGMDTEAFF; J: TRBJ1-1; D: .; length: 14; V: TRBV20-1; size: .
DNA: TGTGCCAGTAGAATTGACAGGGTAGGCAATCAGCCCCAGCATTTT; CDR3: CASRIDRVGNQPQHF; J: TRBJ1-5; D: TRBD1; length: 15; V: TRBV19; size: .
DNA: TGTGCCAGCAGCCAAAGAGAGACCGCGGGCCCTGAAGCTTTCTTT; CDR3: CASSQRETAGPEAFF; J: TRBJ1-1; D: .; length: 15; V: TRBV3-1; size: .
DNA: TGTGCCAGCAGAGGGAGTGCCCTCCACTTT; CDR3: CASRGSALHF; J: TRBJ1-6; D: .; length: 10; V: TRBV7-9; size: many
DNA: TGCGCCAGCAGCCAAGGAGACAGAGTCTCTGGGGCCAACGTCCTGACTTTC; CDR3: CASSQGDRVSGANVLTF; J: TRBJ2-6; D: .; length: 17; V: TRBV4-1; size: many
DNA: TGTGCCAGTAGTAATGGACAGGATTACTCTGGGGCCAACGTCCTGACTTTC; CDR3: CASSNGQDYSGANVLTF; J: TRBJ2-6; D: TRBD1; length: 17; V: TRBV19; size: many
DNA: TGCGCCAGCAGCCAAGGATGGCGCAGCAATCAGCCCCAGCATTTT; CDR3: CASSQGWRSNQPQHF; J: TRBJ1-5; D: .; length: 15; V: TRBV4-3; size: .
DNA: TGTGCCAGCAGTTCCGGGACAATCGAGCAGTACTTC; CDR3: CASSSGTIEQYF; J: TRBJ2-7; D: .; length: 12; V: TRBV7-9; size: many
DNA: TGTGCCAGCTCCGGCTTGGACCGGCGCGAGCAGTACTTC; CDR3: CASSGLDRREQYF; J: TRBJ2-7; D: .; length: 13; V: TRBV2; size: many
DNA: TGTGCCATCAGTGCGGGCGGGTCCTACTACGAGCAGTACTTC; CDR3: CAISAGGSYYEQYF; J: TRBJ2-7; D: .; length: 14; V: TRBV10-3; size: .
DNA: TGTGCCAGCAGCGTACTCAATGGCAGGGGCGATGAAAAACTGTTTTTT; CDR3: CASSVLNGRGDEKLFF; J: TRBJ1-4; D: .; length: 16; V: TRBV5-8; size: many
DNA: TGTGCCAGCAGTTCGAACAGGGGGCGTAGGCAAGAGACCCAGCATTTT; CDR3: CASSSNRGRRQETQHF; J: TRBJ1-5; D: TRBD1; length: 16; V: TRBV2; size: .
DNA: TGTGCCAGCAGGAGGGGGACAGGATCCTACAATGAGCAGTTCTTC; CDR3: CASRRGTGSYNEQFF; J: TRBJ2-1; D: TRBD1; length: 15; V: TRBV2; size: .
DNA: TGTGCCATCAGGAGGACTAGCGGACCCTACGAGCAGTGCTTC; CDR3: CAIRRTSGPYEQCF; J: TRBJ2-7; D: TRBD2; length: 14; V: TRBV10-3; size: many
DNA: TGTGCCAGCAGCGCGGGAGGCAGGCTTGATGGCTACACCTTC; CDR3: CASSAGGRLDGYTF; J: TRBJ1-2; D: .; length: 14; V: TRBV9; size: once
DNA: TGTGCCAGCACCCGGGTGGGGGGACTCGGGGAGCTGTTTTTT; CDR3: CASTRVGGLGELFF; J: TRBJ2-2; D: .; length: 14; V: TRBV13; size: .
DNA: TGTGCCAGCAGCTTAGGGGCGGGAGCAATCTACGAGCAGTACTTC; CDR3: CASSLGAGAIYEQYF; J: TRBJ2-7; D: TRBD2; length: 15; V: TRBV7-2; size: many
DNA: TGTGCCAGCAGCAGCCTCCGTAGGACTAGCCCATACCAAGAGACCCAGTACTTC; CDR3: CASSSLRRTSPYQETQYF; J: TRBJ2-5; D: TRBD2; length: 18; V: TRBV6-2/TRBV6-3; size: many
DNA: TGTGCCAGCAGCCCCCCGGGAGTAACCTCCATCAGACAAGCTTTCTTT; CDR3: CASSPPGVTSIRQAFF; J: TRBJ1-1; D: .; length: 16; V: TRBV13; size: .
DNA: TGTGCCAGCAGGAGAGGGACGGATTCACCCCTCCACTTT; CDR3: CASRRGTDSPLHF; J: TRBJ1-6; D: .; length: 13; V: TRBV25-1; size: medium-sized
DNA: TGCAGCCTGGGAGGGTATGGAAACACCATATATTTT; CDR3: CSLGGYGNTIYF; J: TRBJ1-3; D: .; length: 12; V: TRBV29-1; size: .
DNA: TGCAGCGTTGAAAGGGGGTACACTGAGGCTTTCTTT; CDR3: CSVERGYTEAFF; J: TRBJ1-1; D: .; length: 12; V: TRBV29-1; size: .
DNA: TGCGCCAGCCGAGGCAGGGGAAACACTGAAGCTTTCTTT; CDR3: CASRGRGNTEAFF; J: TRBJ1-1; D: .; length: 13; V: TRBV5-1; size: many
DNA: TGTGCCAGCCCCGAAGGGTCCTCACCCCTCCACTTT; CDR3: CASPEGSSPLHF; J: TRBJ1-6; D: .; length: 12; V: TRBV7-9; size: .
DNA: TGTGCCAGCAGGAGGCAGTGGTTGGAGCCCCAGCATTTT; CDR3: CASRRQWLEPQHF; J: TRBJ1-5; D: .; length: 13; V: TRBV6-2/TRBV6-3; size: many
DNA: TGTGCCAGCAGCCAAGAATCGCAGGGGCCAGCTAACTATGGCTACACCTTC; CDR3: CASSQESQGPANYGYTF; J: TRBJ1-2; D: .; length: 17; V: TRBV9; size: .
DNA: TGCGGCGGGGTGGAGGTGGGAACTGAAGCTTTCTTT; CDR3: CGGVEVGTEAFF; J: TRBJ1-1; D: .; length: 12; V: TRBV20-1; size: .
DNA: TGTGCCAGCAGCCGGGACAGCCAAGAGACCCCTGTTTGGAAGGAGCAGTACTTC; CDR3: CASSRDSQETPVWKEQYF; J: TRBJ2-7; D: TRBD1; length: 18; V: TRBV9; size: .
DNA: TGCGCCAGCAGCCCCCGGACGGATGGAGAAAAACTGTTTTTT; CDR3: CASSPRTDGEKLFF; J: TRBJ1-4; D: .; length: 14; V: TRBV4-1; size: many
DNA: TGTGCCAGCAGTTGGGGCAGCGCCTATTCTGGAAACACCATATATTTT; CDR3: CASSWGSAYSGNTIYF; J: TRBJ1-3; D: .; length: 16; V: TRBV5-1; size: few
DNA: TGCAGTGCTAGAGATATCGGGAGGGCCGCGGGCACCGGGGAGCTGTTTTTT; CDR3: CSARDIGRAAGTGELFF; J: TRBJ2-2; D: TRBD2; length: 17; V: TRBV20-1; size: .
DNA: TGTGCCAGCACCTCGGGGGTTGGCAGCGAGCAGTACTTC; CDR3: CASTSGVGSEQYF; J: TRBJ2-7; D: .; length: 13; V: TRBV12-3/TRBV12-4; size: many
DNA: TGCAGCGCTAGCGGGGGCCCCAGGACCCAGTACTTC; CDR3: CSASGGPRTQYF; J: TRBJ2-5; D: TRBD2; length: 12; V: TRBV20-1; size: many
DNA: TGTGCCAGCAGTGAAAGGACTTACTCTGGAAACACCATATATTTT; CDR3: CASSERTYSGNTIYF; J: TRBJ1-3; D: .; length: 15; V: TRBV2; size: few
DNA: TGCAGTGCTAGAGATAGGGGCGGCTACCAAGAGACCCAGTACTTC; CDR3: CSARDRGGYQETQYF; J: TRBJ2-5; D: .; length: 15; V: TRBV20-1; size: many
DNA: TGTGCCAGCACCCCCGGACAGGGAGGGGGAGAAAAACTGTTTTTT; CDR3: CASTPGQGGGEKLFF; J: TRBJ1-4; D: TRBD1; length: 15; V: TRBV11-1; size: .
DNA: TGTGCCACCAGCAGCGGAGGGGATCAGCCCCAGCATTTT; CDR3: CATSSGGDQPQHF; J: TRBJ1-5; D: .; length: 13; V: TRBV15; size: .
DNA: TGCAGCGTCCCGCAGGGGCAAAACTATGGCTACACCTTC; CDR3: CSVPQGQNYGYTF; J: TRBJ1-2; D: .; length: 13; V: TRBV29-1; size: many
DNA: TGTGCCAGCAGGGGAACAGGGGGCGCGGAGGCTTTCTTT; CDR3: CASRGTGGAEAFF; J: TRBJ1-1; D: TRBD1; length: 13; V: TRBV2; size: many
DNA: TGTGCCAGCAGCCTAACCGGGACGAATTCACCCCTCCACTTT; CDR3: CASSLTGTNSPLHF; J: TRBJ1-6; D: .; length: 14; V: TRBV7-8; size: many
DNA: TGTGCCAGCAAAGGAGGGGGGATCACTGAAGCTTTCTTT; CDR3: CASKGGGITEAFF; J: TRBJ1-1; D: .; length: 13; V: TRBV25-1; size: few
DNA: TGTGCCAGCAGTCCGGACAGGGTCGCCGAGCAGTACTTC; CDR3: CASSPDRVAEQYF; J: TRBJ2-7; D: TRBD1; length: 13; V: TRBV2; size: .
DNA: TGTGCCAGCGTCGCGAACCAGGGGGATCAGCCCCAGCATTTT; CDR3: CASVANQGDQPQHF; J: TRBJ1-5; D: TRBD1; length: 14; V: TRBV2; size: .
DNA: TGCAGCGTCAGGACTAGCGGAAACACCGGGGAGCTGTTTTTT; CDR3: CSVRTSGNTGELFF; J: TRBJ2-2; D: TRBD2; length: 14; V: TRBV29-1; size: many
DNA: TGTGCCAGCAGTCGCGGGACTCGCCAAGAGACCCAGTACTTC; CDR3: CASSRGTRQETQYF; J: TRBJ2-5; D: .; length: 14; V: TRBV7-8; size: few
DNA: TGTGCCAGCAGCCGTGCGGGACAGGGGGCATCTAACTATGGCTACACCTTC; CDR3: CASSRAGQGASNYGYTF; J: TRBJ1-2; D: TRBD1; length: 17; V: TRBV7-2; size: many